This T cell receptor beta chain derives from a study of tissue T cells after allogeneic stem cell transplantation. Study-level background: Steroid-refractory graft-versus-host disease after allogeneic hematopoietic cell transplant qualified adults for prospective research-autopsy enrollment. Patients with graft-versus-host disease had grafts: four unmodified, three CD34-selected and T-cell-depleted. Recipient PBMCs from before transplant existed for 4 or 5 GVHD patients.

Profiled with immunoSEQ multiplex PCR; TCRdb holds only in-frame clones, not every one. The sample contains about 43,000 clones, around nine tenths of which appear only once. Trimming removed 7 bases from V and 0 bases from J, with 13 bases in between. The germline CDR1 and CDR2 sequences are MDHEN and SYDVKM. The CDR3 spans 15 residues. The study, taken as a whole, reports: Within patients, tissue anatomy strongly shaped TCR repertoire composition.

As regards this clone: Its cognate antigen is unknown.

This TCR came from a woman aged 35 to 70 who later had graft-versus-host disease after an allogeneic stem cell transplant. The chain employs TRBV28 and TRBJ1-3; D is perhaps TRBD1 (5 bases). The material was blood, obtained before transplantation. The CDR3 protein is CASTSDSNSGNTIYF. The CDR3 DNA reads TGTGCCAGCACCTCTGACAGTAACTCTGGAAACACCATATATTTT.